This T cell receptor beta chain came from a study of early T cells in non-severe SARS-CoV-2 infection. TCRdb reanalysed the 5' RACE reads using MiXCR and keeps one entry per CDR3 protein. Among around 110,000 distinct CDR3 sequences listed, around 10% were seen once. A few counts support this clonotype. The CDR3 is 15 residues long. Germline trimming cut 6 bases from V and 2 bases from J; bases unmatched to any gene: 9. Germline values: CDR1 MNHEY, CDR2 SVGAGI. This TCR derives from an adult who was a healthcare worker with PCR-confirmed SARS-CoV-2 infection or an uninfected control (not recorded which). Sequenced material: whole blood. The rearrangement links TRBV6-5 to TRBJ2-7; TRBD2 agrees at 8 bases. Here the CDR3 DNA reads TGTGCCAGCAGATACGGACTAGCTGCGACCTACGAGCAGTACTTC. This encodes CASRYGLAATYEQYF.